This T cell receptor (beta chain) was sequenced in a study of shared clonotypes between healthy human individuals. General study points: The low donor count limited represented genetic and exposure-history diversity. The naive CD4 repertoires of a few donors were compared, and around 5% of clonotypes were shared.

Germline V gene data show CDR1 as SGHTS and CDR2 as YDEGEE. The CDR3 covers 17 residues. Germline trimming cut 6 bases from V and 8 bases from J; bases unmatched to any gene: 18. As concerns this clone: Its target is not known.

In replicate PCRs of sorted subsets, around 200 ng DNA, approximately 30,000 T cell genomes, was used. The repertoire was sequenced with immunoSEQ multiplex PCR; TCRdb's copy has only in-frame clones and lacks some. This table holds some 1 million clones, around four fifths found once. The sequence was collected from a man aged 18-30 years in good health. The sequenced sample was memory CD4+ T cells sorted from blood. The subset here: CD45RA-negative fraction. The chain couples TRBV5-8 to TRBJ2-1, with TRBD1 identical over 9 bases. CDR3 sequence: CASIKREGTGTFYEQFF. CDR3 coding DNA: TGTGCCAGCATCAAGAGGGAGGGGACAGGGACTTTCTATGAGCAGTTCTTC. Supplemented by reference TRBV5-8 and TRBJ2-1, the full variable domain reads EAGVTQSPTHLIKTRGQQATLRCSPISGHTSVYWYQQALGLGLQFLLWYDEGEERNRGNFPPRFSGRQFPNYSSELNVNALELEDSALYLCASIKREGTGTFYEQFFGPGTRLTVL.